The present T cell receptor (beta chain) was sequenced within a study of technical replicates of blood from a few donors. Generated by immunoSEQ multiplex PCR, the TCRdb table keeps only in-frame clones and is missing some. The sample holds 50,000 to 70,000 clones; 90% to 95% are singletons and the top ten take about 3.9%. Germline lookup yields CDR1 DFQATT and CDR2 SNEGSKA (reference sequence). The CDR3 is made up of 11 amino acids. V lost 5 bases and J lost 4; bases outside the gene matches: 2. Source material: PBMCs. The chain employs TRBV20-1 and TRBJ2-7, with 7 bases identical to TRBD2. This TCR came from a human donor in good health. Some clones in this sample may be carry-over from other donors' samples. CDR3 in DNA: TGCAGTGCTCGGCGGGAGTACGAGCAGTACTTC. It encodes CSARREYEQYF.